This T cell receptor beta chain was recorded in a study of blood T cells in healthy people across ages (dated by TCRdb to between 2014 and 2017). Concerning the study at large: In model experiments, roughly one uniquely barcoded TCR beta cDNA molecule per two T cells was captured by template switching. To track age-related changes in TCR beta repertoire diversity, the study relied on deep sequencing normalized with unique cDNA molecular identifiers. The donors were divided into four age groups: young (average roughly 15 years), middle-aged (approximately 39), aged (roughly 66) and long-lived (around 87). Using the same blood draw, the study looked at two additional independent replicas of 1 million unique cDNA reads for two donors, one aged 18 to 30 and the other aged 80 or older. To avoid experimental bias, donors of different ages were spread randomly across the sequencing lanes. Summary of the overall study and its limitations: Because donor CMV infection status was unknown, age-related changes in expanded clonotypes were potentially confounded. As age increased, observed TCR beta diversity per million T cells dropped in a roughly linear way, and a significant reduction was already evident by age 40. Bulk unsorted PBMC profiling prevented conclusive comparison of naive and antigen-experienced compartments. Compared with the aged group, the long-lived group had more naive CD4+ T cells, fewer expanded clones and increased TCR diversity, suggesting age selection. There was a strong correlation between observed TCR beta diversity and the percentage of naive T cells measured by flow cytometry. Estimates of total diversity from one million sequenced T cells were regarded as lower bounds and underestimates.

Donors were approximately 42 systemically healthy Caucasian individuals from Russia aged roughly 6 to 90 years. Around 10 milliliters of peripheral blood were drawn from each donor into EDTA-treated Vacutainer tubes. Ficoll-Paque density-gradient centrifugation was used to isolate PBMCs, with at least 6.5 million per sample. Total RNA was extracted from PBMCs with Trizol reagent, with at least 6 micrograms obtained per sample. Naive CD45RAhigh/CD27high T cell percentages were measured by flow cytometry on a PBMC aliquot from every donor. Library construction relied on 5' RACE. The reads were generated on an Illumina HiSeq 2500. A second PCR of about 7 to 12 cycles was run with a J-beta primer mix and a sample-barcoded 5' primer. A template-switch 5' adaptor carrying 12 random nucleotides introduced a unique molecular identifier onto each TCR beta cDNA molecule. Each sample yielded at least 3 million CDR3-containing paired-end reads. The Mint cDNA synthesis kit, primed by a TRBC-specific oligonucleotide, was used to synthesize first-strand cDNA from all RNA. After uracil-DNA glycosylase treatment, a first 18-cycle PCR used universal primers M1SS and BC2_uni_R on all cDNA. On the study's bioinformatics: For normalization, 1 million high-quality reads were randomly selected from each sample, with every read carrying a distinct molecular identifier. Reads sharing molecular identifiers were discarded rather than binned into consensus sequences. MiTCR, run with a Q25 quality threshold and the strictest error-elimination algorithm, handled CDR3 identification, clonotype clustering and error correction. A nonparametric unseen species model with Euler transformation was used to estimate lower-bound total TCR beta diversity. TCRdb reprocessed the public reads (quality trimming at Q25 with fastp, clone calling with MiXCR) and kept in-frame beta chains. When rows share a CDR3 protein, they turn into one entry using the most common DNA and genes. The V and J calls and clone size are TCRdb's, not the authors'. The sample records roughly 1.7 million distinct CDR3 sequences, roughly 32% of which are singletons. Jointly, the top ten make up about 11% of the sample.

Turning to this clonotype: The clone's antigen remains unknown. Per-base qualities were not stored, and no clone one base away is much larger.

Sequencing was done on a sample of blood. The TCR sequence derives from a woman aged 25 to 45 in good health.

The CDR3 loop reads CASSPGLVNEKLFF. The nucleotide sequence is given as TGTGCCAGCAGCCCCGGGCTAGTCAATGAAAAACTGTTTTTT. The rearranged chain carries TRBV12-3 or TRBV12-4 and TRBJ1-4, with the D gene call left open. The CDR3 holds 14 amino acids from the cysteine to the phenylalanine. The retained sequence is limited to the CDR3, 42 bases, with the frame set at the first base. The V end loses 6 bases and the J end loses 5 bases, and a stretch of 13 bases separates them.